This T cell receptor (beta chain) was identified in a study of blood T cells in healthy people across ages. Study background: Template switching caught about one barcoded beta molecule for each two T cells.

The length of the CDR3 is 12 residues. Germline lookup yields CDR1 LNHDA and CDR2 SQIVND (reference sequence). The V end lost 3 bases, the J end lost 4 bases, and 6 bases lay between the germline ends. PCR was performed a second time for about 7 to 11 cycles using a sample-barcoded 5' primer and a J-beta primer mix. TCRdb passed the 5' RACE reads through MiXCR, listing each CDR3 protein once. The sample records roughly 1,700,000 distinct CDR3 sequences, 28% being singletons. This clonotype has a handful of counts. This TCR was sampled from a woman between 25 and 40 years old in good health. The sample was blood. J is TRBJ1-2 and V is TRBV19; unclear D gene. The CDR3 DNA sequence: TGTGCCAGTAGTATGGAATGCTATGGCTACACCTTC. It yields the protein CASSMECYGYTF. The full variable domain, in which reference TRBV19 and TRBJ1-2 provide the parts outside the CDR3, is DGGITQSPKYLFRKEGQNVTLSCEQNLNHDAMYWYRQDPGQGLRLIYYSQIVNDFQKGDIAEGYSVSREKKESFPLTVTSAQKNPTAFYLCASSMECYGYTFGSGTRLTVV.